The clone carrying this TCR beta chain was recorded at least ten times. What it binds is not known. It was with unique molecular identifiers that the TCRbeta library was prepared. TCRdb itself ran the PCR reads through MiXCR, one entry per CDR3 protein. This sample has approximately 70,000 distinct CDR3 sequences, with 4.9% found just once. Trimming took 6 bases from V and 3 from J; bases not matched to a gene: 6. From germline, CDR1 is SNHLY and CDR2 FYNNEI. This CDR3 has 14 amino acids. This record comes from a study of T-cell reconstitution after alpha-beta-depleted transplantation in children. Study-level points and caveats: Reported findings indicate that, about two months after transplant, alpha-beta T cells came from several hundred expanded clones, which were derived from non-depleted graft cells. Surviving recipient cells, namely T cells and thymic progenitors, were the source of high day-60 TCRbeta diversity in some patients. T-cell numbers and diversity one year post-transplant derived largely from freshly generated T cells.

This sequence originates from a boy younger than two who had a stem cell transplant for acute myeloid leukemia, so the T cells may come from the graft donor. This specimen was PBMCs, mostly from graft donor cells, taken 180 days after TCRalphabeta/CD19-depleted stem cell transplant. V gene TRBV2 combines with J gene TRBJ2-7; 9 positions agree with TRBD1. Written as DNA, the CDR3 is TGTGCCAGCAGAACACCGACAGGGGGCTACGAGCAGTACTTC. Its translation is CASRTPTGGYEQYF.